These T cell receptor beta chains were read from a single sample in a study of cytomegalovirus exposure and HLA in healthy donors. Sequencing was performed with immunoSEQ multiplex PCR; in TCRdb, only in-frame clones are kept and a portion is missing. The table lists tens of thousands of clones, approximately 84% of them singletons. The specimen was PBMCs. Receptors were obtained from a man aged 50-60 years in good health and CMV-seronegative. Each CDR3 is given with its conserved first and last residue. D genes are given only for firm matches. Where a row states a size, it is once, few, many or the class of an expanded clone; other rows omit it.

V gene	D gene	clone size	J gene	CDR3 protein	CDR3 DNA
TRBV28	NA	once	TRBJ1-1	CASRLTTANTEAFF	TGTGCCAGCAGACTAACGACAGCGAACACTGAAGCTTTCTTT
TRBV9	TRBD1	NA	TRBJ1-2	CASSARTGNYGYTF	TGTGCCAGCAGCGCTCGGACAGGGAACTATGGCTACACCTTC
TRBV11-2	TRBD2	NA	TRBJ2-5	CASSPPGQWRLAGQETQYF	TGTGCCAGCAGCCCCCCGGGACAGTGGAGACTAGCGGGGCAAGAGACCCAGTACTTC
TRBV4-2	NA	NA	TRBJ1-2	CASSQERSYGYTF	TGTGCCAGCAGCCAAGAACGGAGCTATGGCTACACCTTC
TRBV2	NA	NA	TRBJ2-5	CASSPRSGMAETQYF	TGTGCCAGCAGCCCGAGAAGCGGAATGGCAGAGACCCAGTACTTC
TRBV5-1	TRBD1	NA	TRBJ1-2	CASVRDSDYGYTF	TGCGCCAGCGTAAGGGACAGCGATTATGGCTACACCTTC
TRBV6-5	NA	once	TRBJ1-2	CASSYQGFGDGYTF	TGTGCCAGCAGTTACCAGGGATTTGGGGATGGCTACACCTTC
TRBV7-9	TRBD1	NA	TRBJ1-6	CASSLGTGNSPLHF	TGTGCCAGCAGCTTAGGGACAGGAAATTCACCCCTCCACTTT
TRBV5-1	TRBD1	NA	TRBJ1-6	CASSRDRGGSYNSPLHF	TGCGCCAGCAGCCGGGACAGGGGAGGCTCCTATAATTCACCCCTCCACTTT
TRBV9	TRBD2	NA	TRBJ2-1	CASSGGTSGNNEQFF	TGTGCCAGCAGCGGTGGGACTAGCGGTAACAATGAGCAGTTCTTC
TRBV6-5	TRBD1	NA	TRBJ2-1	CASSYTGQTYNEQFF	TGTGCCAGCAGTTACACGGGACAGACTTACAATGAGCAGTTCTTC
TRBV5-8	TRBD1	once	TRBJ2-5	CASSLAPTGVQETQYF	TGTGCCAGCAGCTTGGCCCCGACAGGGGTTCAAGAGACCCAGTACTTC
TRBV6-1	TRBD1	NA	TRBJ1-1	CASSEVGAGGIEAFF	TGTGCCAGCAGTGAAGTGGGGGCAGGGGGGATTGAAGCTTTCTTT
TRBV4-2	TRBD1	NA	TRBJ1-3	CASSQVSAGGTGNTIYF	TGTGCCAGCAGCCAAGTTTCTGCAGGGGGCACTGGAAACACCATATATTTT
TRBV9	NA	NA	TRBJ2-5	CASSVGGAGAQYF	TGTGCCAGCAGCGTAGGCGGGGCTGGGGCCCAGTACTTC
TRBV11-2	NA	few	TRBJ2-3	CASSLVVGSTDTQYF	TGTGCCAGCAGCTTAGTCGTCGGTAGCACAGATACGCAGTATTTT
TRBV27	NA	NA	TRBJ2-4	CASSQGAKNIQYF	TGTGCCAGCAGTCAGGGGGCCAAAAACATTCAGTACTTC
TRBV28	NA	NA	TRBJ2-7	CASSLGAGSSYEQYF	TGTGCCAGCAGTTTAGGTGCGGGTAGCTCCTACGAGCAGTACTTC
TRBV29-1	NA	NA	TRBJ2-5	CSVSGEETQYF	TGCAGCGTTTCTGGAGAAGAGACCCAGTACTTC
TRBV5-4	NA	NA	TRBJ1-2	CASSLEVGSYGYTF	TGTGCCAGCAGCTTGGAGGTTGGGAGCTATGGCTACACCTTC
TRBV25-1	NA	NA	TRBJ1-1	CASSERGGALTEAFF	TGTGCCAGCAGTGAAAGGGGGGGGGCACTCACTGAAGCTTTCTTT
TRBV19	TRBD2	NA	TRBJ2-5	CASSIELLAGGQETQYF	TGTGCCAGTAGTATAGAATTACTAGCGGGGGGCCAAGAGACCCAGTACTTC
TRBV5-6	TRBD1	NA	TRBJ1-1	CASSVGQAGNTEAFF	TGTGCCAGCAGCGTGGGACAGGCTGGGAACACTGAAGCTTTCTTT
TRBV7-2	TRBD2	NA	TRBJ2-5	CASSLGASLAGRAPETQYF	TGTGCCAGCAGCTTAGGGGCTAGTCTGGCGGGGAGGGCCCCAGAGACCCAGTACTTC
TRBV6-5	NA	NA	TRBJ1-2	CASTKGQFDYGYTF	TGTGCCAGCACCAAAGGACAGTTTGACTATGGCTACACCTTC
TRBV2	TRBD1	NA	TRBJ1-2	CASSPGQGAYGYTF	TGTGCCAGCAGTCCTGGACAGGGGGCGTATGGCTACACCTTC
TRBV25-1	TRBD1	few	TRBJ2-3	CASSKGARDTQYF	TGTGCCAGCAGTAAGGGGGCGCGGGATACGCAGTATTTT
TRBV5-6	NA	NA	TRBJ2-7	CASSRTDYEQYF	TGTGCCAGCAGTAGGACTGACTACGAGCAGTACTTC
TRBV30	NA	NA	TRBJ1-2	CACKIRGRNYGYTF	TGTGCCTGTAAGATCAGAGGGCGGAACTATGGCTACACCTTC
TRBV15	NA	NA	TRBJ1-1	CATSSAFRGGANTEAFF	TGTGCCACCAGCAGTGCGTTTCGGGGGGGCGCGAACACTGAAGCTTTCTTT
TRBV29-1	TRBD2	NA	TRBJ2-1	CSVPNAGTSGGFQFF	TGCAGCGTCCCCAACGCCGGGACTAGCGGGGGTTTTCAGTTCTTC
TRBV20-1	NA	NA	TRBJ2-5	CSARDQAVGYF	TGCAGTGCTAGAGATCAGGCAGTGGGGTACTTC
TRBV9	NA	few	TRBJ2-7	CASSARDYTYEQYF	TGTGCCAGCAGCGCCCGGGATTATACCTACGAGCAGTACTTC
TRBV1	NA	NA	TRBJ2-3	CTSSQGGAGRARTDTQYF	TGCACCAGCAGCCAAGGTGGGGCCGGAAGGGCGAGGACAGATACGCAGTATTTT
TRBV18	TRBD1	once	TRBJ2-5	CASSPRAGTGGDETQYF	TGTGCCAGCTCACCCAGGGCAGGGACAGGGGGCGATGAGACCCAGTACTTC
TRBV7-2	TRBD1	NA	TRBJ2-5	CASSLAQGATETQYF	TGTGCCAGCAGCTTAGCGCAGGGGGCGACAGAGACCCAGTACTTC
TRBV6-1	TRBD1	few	TRBJ1-1	CASSDRGLNTEAFF	TGTGCCAGCAGTGACAGGGGGCTGAACACTGAAGCTTTCTTT
TRBV19	NA	NA	TRBJ1-4	CASSKGRDDEKLFF	TGTGCCAGTAGTAAGGGGAGGGACGACGAAAAACTGTTTTTT
TRBV5-4	TRBD1	NA	TRBJ2-7	CASSPQGASYEQYF	TGTGCCAGCAGCCCCCAGGGGGCCTCCTACGAGCAGTACTTC
TRBV7-3	NA	NA	TRBJ2-1	CASSLTGGPYNEQFF	TGTGCCAGCAGCTTAACCGGGGGGCCCTACAATGAGCAGTTCTTC
TRBV27	TRBD1	NA	TRBJ2-5	CASSSSGTGLETQYF	TGTGCCAGCAGTTCTTCTGGGACAGGGCTAGAGACCCAGTACTTC
TRBV2	TRBD2	once	TRBJ2-2	CASSEDSGASVTGELFF	TGTGCCAGCAGTGAGGATAGCGGGGCGAGTGTCACCGGGGAGCTGTTTTTT
TRBV9	TRBD2	once	TRBJ2-1	CASSGLAGVSYNEQFF	TGTGCCAGCAGTGGACTAGCGGGGGTATCCTACAATGAGCAGTTCTTC
TRBV19	TRBD1	NA	TRBJ2-1	CASSIWTGGYSSYNEQFF	TGTGCCAGTAGTATATGGACAGGGGGGTATAGCTCCTACAATGAGCAGTTCTTC
TRBV6-1	NA	NA	TRBJ1-2	CASSGDRWGSTGYTF	TGTGCCAGCAGTGGAGACAGGTGGGGATCGACTGGCTACACCTTC